This T cell receptor beta chain was identified in a study of blood T cell repertoires in COVID-19. Profiled with immunoSEQ multiplex PCR; TCRdb holds only in-frame clones, not every one. The sample yields about 15,000 clones, roughly 80% seen once. This CDR3 comprises 13 residues. The junction had 4 bases not matched to a gene; V was cut back by 3 bases and J by 8 bases. The TCR was taken from an older woman with active COVID-19. Sequenced material: peripheral blood. This chain uses TRBV12-3 or TRBV12-4 with TRBJ1-5; 7 nucleotides line up with TRBD1. This CDR3 is CASSFWQGEPQHF. Here the CDR3 DNA reads TGTGCCAGCAGTTTTTGGCAGGGGGAGCCCCAGCATTTT.